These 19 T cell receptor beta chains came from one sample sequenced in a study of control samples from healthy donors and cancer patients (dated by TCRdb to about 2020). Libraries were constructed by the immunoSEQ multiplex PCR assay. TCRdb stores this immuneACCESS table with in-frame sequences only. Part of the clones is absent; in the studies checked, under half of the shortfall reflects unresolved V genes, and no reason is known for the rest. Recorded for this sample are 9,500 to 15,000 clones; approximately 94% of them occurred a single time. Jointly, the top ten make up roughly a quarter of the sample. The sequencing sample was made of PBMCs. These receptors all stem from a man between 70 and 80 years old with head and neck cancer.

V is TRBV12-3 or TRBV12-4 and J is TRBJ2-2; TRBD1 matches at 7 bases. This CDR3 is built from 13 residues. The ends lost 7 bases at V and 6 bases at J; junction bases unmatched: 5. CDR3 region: CASTSDRSGELFF. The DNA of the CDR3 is TGTGCCAGCACCTCGGACAGGTCCGGGGAGCTGTTTTTT.

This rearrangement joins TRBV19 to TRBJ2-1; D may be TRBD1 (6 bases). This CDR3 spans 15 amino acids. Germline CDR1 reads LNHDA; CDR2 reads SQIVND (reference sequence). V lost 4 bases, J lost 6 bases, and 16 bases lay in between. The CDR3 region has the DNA TGTGCCAGTAGTACCCTACAGGGTATGAGCAATGAGCAGTTCTTC. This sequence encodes CASSTLQGMSNEQFF. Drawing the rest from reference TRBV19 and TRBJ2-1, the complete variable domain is DGGITQSPKYLFRKEGQNVTLSCEQNLNHDAMYWYRQDPGQGLRLIYYSQIVNDFQKGDIAEGYSVSREKKESFPLTVTSAQKNPTAFYLCASSTLQGMSNEQFFGPGTRLTVL.

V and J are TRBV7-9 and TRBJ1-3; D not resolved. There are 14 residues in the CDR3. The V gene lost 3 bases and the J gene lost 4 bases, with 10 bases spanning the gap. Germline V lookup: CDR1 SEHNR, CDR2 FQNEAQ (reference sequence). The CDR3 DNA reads TGTGCCAGCAGCTTCCCGGCTTCGGGAAACACCATATATTTT. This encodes CASSFPASGNTIYF. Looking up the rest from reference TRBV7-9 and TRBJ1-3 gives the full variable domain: DTGVSQNPRHKITKRGQNVTFRCDPISEHNRLYWYRQTLGQGPEFLTYFQNEAQLEKSRLLSDRFSAERPKGSFSTLEIQRTEQGDSAMYLCASSFPASGNTIYFGEGSWLTVV.

The CDR3 loop reads CASSPRGHNEQFF. CDR3 nucleotides: TGTGCCAGCTCACCCAGGGGACACAATGAGCAGTTCTTC. The chain is built from TRBV18 and TRBJ2-1; TRBD1 is a possible D gene (6 bases). V was clipped by 3 bases and J by 5 bases, with 8 bases between them. This CDR3 region has 13 residues. In germline, CDR1 is KGHSH, CDR2 LQKENI.

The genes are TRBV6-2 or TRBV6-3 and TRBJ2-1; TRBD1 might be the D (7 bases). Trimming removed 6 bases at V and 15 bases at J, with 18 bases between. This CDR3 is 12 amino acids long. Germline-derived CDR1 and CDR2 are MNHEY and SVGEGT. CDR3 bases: TGTGCCAGCAGCCCAGACAGGGCCGGGGGGTTCTTC. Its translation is CASSPDRAGGFF.

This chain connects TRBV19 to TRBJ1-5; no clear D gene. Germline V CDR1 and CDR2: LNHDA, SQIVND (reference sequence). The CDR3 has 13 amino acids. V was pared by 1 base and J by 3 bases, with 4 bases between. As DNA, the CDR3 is TGTGCCAGTAGTATAGGGGACAATCAGCCCCAGCATTTT. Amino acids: CASSIGDNQPQHF.

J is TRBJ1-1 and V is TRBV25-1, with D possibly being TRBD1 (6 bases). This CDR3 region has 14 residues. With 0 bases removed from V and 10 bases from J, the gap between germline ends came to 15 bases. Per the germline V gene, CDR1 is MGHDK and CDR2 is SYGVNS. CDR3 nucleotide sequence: TGTGCCAGCAGTGAATATGGGGACACCCTGGGAGCTTTCTTT. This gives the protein CASSEYGDTLGAFF.

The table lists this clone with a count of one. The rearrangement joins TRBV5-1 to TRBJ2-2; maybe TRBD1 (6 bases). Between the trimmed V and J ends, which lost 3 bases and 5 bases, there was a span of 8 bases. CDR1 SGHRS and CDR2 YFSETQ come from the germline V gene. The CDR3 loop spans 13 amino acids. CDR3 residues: CASSSQGTGELFF. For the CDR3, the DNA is TGCGCCAGCAGCTCACAGGGTACCGGGGAGCTGTTTTTT. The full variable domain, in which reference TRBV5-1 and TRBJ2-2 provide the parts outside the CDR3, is KAGVTQTPRYLIKTRGQQVTLSCSPISGHRSVSWYQQTPGQGLQFLFEYFSETQRNKGNFPGRFSGRQFSNSRSEMNVSTLELGDSALYLCASSSQGTGELFFGEGSRLTVL.

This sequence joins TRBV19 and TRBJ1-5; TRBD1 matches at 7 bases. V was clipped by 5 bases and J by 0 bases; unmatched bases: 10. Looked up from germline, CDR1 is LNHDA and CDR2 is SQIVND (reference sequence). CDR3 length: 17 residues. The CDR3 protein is CASSPPGTDYSNQPQHF. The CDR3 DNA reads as TGTGCCAGTAGTCCCCCCGGGACAGATTATAGCAATCAGCCCCAGCATTTT. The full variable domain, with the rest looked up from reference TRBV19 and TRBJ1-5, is DGGITQSPKYLFRKEGQNVTLSCEQNLNHDAMYWYRQDPGQGLRLIYYSQIVNDFQKGDIAEGYSVSREKKESFPLTVTSAQKNPTAFYLCASSPPGTDYSNQPQHFGDGTRLSIL.

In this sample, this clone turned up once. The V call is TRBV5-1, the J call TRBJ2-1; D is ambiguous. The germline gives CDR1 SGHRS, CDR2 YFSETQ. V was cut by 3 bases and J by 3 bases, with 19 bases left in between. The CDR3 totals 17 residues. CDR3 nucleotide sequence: TGCGCCAGCAGCTCCGCAACATGGAACCTCCGCTACAATGAGCAGTTCTTC. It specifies CASSSATWNLRYNEQFF.

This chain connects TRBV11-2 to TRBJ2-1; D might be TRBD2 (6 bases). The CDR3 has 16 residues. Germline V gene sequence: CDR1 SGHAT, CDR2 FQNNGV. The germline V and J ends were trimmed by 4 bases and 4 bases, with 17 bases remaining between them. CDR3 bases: TGTGCCAGCAGCTCTTTTAGCGGCTTGAATTACAATGAGCAGTTCTTC. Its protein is CASSSFSGLNYNEQFF.

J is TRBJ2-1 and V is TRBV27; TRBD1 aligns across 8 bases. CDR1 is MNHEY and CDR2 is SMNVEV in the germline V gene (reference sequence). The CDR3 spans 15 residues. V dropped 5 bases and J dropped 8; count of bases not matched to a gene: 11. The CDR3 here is CASSNRGAGGDEQFF. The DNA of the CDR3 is TGTGCCAGCAGTAACAGGGGGGCAGGGGGTGATGAGCAGTTCTTC.

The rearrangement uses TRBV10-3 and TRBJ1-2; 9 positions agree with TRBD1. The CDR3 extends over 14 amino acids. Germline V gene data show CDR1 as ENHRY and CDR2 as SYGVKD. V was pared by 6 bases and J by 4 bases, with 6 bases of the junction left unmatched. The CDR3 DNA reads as TGTGCCATCAGCGAGGGACAGGGATCCTATGGCTACACCTTC. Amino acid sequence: CAISEGQGSYGYTF.

In nucleotides, the CDR3 is TGCGCCAGCAGCTTGGAACAGGGCCCAAATGAAAAACTGTTTTTT. As protein: CASSLEQGPNEKLFF. This chain uses TRBV5-1 with TRBJ1-4; maybe TRBD1 (6 bases). Trimming pared 0 bases from V and 5 bases from J, leaving 11 bases between. In germline, CDR1 is SGHRS, CDR2 YFSETQ. The CDR3 has 15 amino acids.

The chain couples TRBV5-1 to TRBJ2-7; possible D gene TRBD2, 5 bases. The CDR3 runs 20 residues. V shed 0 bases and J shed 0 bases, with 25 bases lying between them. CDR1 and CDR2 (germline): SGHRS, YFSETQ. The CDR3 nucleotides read TGCGCCAGCAGCTTGGGGTTAGCGTCTACCCCCCCCCACGACTCCTACGAGCAGTACTTC. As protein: CASSLGLASTPPHDSYEQYF.

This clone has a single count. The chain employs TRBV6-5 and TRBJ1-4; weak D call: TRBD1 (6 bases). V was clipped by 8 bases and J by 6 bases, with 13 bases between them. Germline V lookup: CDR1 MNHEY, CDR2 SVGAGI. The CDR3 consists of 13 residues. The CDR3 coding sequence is TGTGCCAGCCGGGGGCGCTTAGATGAAAAACTGTTTTTT. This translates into CASRGRLDEKLFF.

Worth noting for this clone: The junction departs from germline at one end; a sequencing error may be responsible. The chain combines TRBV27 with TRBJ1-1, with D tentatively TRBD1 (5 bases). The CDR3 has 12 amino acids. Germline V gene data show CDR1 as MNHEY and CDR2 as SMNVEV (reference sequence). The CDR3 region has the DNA TGTGCCAGCAGTTCTCAGGGCACTAAAGCTTTCTTT. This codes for CASSSQGTKAFF.

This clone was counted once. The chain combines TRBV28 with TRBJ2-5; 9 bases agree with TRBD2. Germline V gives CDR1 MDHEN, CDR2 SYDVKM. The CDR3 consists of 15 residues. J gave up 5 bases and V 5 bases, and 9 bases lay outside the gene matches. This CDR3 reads CASSLPGLASETQYF. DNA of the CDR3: TGTGCCAGCAGTCTCCCGGGACTAGCTTCCGAGACCCAGTACTTC.

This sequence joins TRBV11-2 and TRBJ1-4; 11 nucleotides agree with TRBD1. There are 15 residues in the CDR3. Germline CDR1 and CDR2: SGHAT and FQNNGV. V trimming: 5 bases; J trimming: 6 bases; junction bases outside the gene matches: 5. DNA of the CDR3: TGTGCCAGCAGCGAAGGGACAGGGGGTTATGAAAAACTGTTTTTT. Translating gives CASSEGTGGYEKLFF.